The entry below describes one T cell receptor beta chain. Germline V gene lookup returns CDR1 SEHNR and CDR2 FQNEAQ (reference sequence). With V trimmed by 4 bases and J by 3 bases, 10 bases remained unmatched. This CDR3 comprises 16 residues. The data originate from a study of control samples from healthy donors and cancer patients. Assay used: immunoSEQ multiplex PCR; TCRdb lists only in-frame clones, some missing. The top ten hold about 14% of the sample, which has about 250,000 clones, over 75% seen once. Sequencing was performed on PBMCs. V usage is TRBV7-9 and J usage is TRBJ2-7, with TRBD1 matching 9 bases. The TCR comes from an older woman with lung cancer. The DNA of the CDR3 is TGTGCCAGCAGCTCCACAGGGGGCCGTGGGTTCTACGAGCAGTACTTC. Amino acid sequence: CASSSTGGRGFYEQYF.